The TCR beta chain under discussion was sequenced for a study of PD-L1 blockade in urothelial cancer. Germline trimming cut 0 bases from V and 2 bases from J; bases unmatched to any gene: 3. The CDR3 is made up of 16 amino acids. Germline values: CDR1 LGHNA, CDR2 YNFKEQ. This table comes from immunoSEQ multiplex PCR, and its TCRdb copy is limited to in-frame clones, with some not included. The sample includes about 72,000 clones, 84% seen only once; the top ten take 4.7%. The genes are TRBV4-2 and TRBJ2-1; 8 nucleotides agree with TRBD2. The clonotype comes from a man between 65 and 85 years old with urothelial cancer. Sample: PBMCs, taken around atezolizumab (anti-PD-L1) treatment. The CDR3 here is CASSQDGLAAYNEQFF. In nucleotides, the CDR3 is TGTGCCAGCAGCCAAGATGGACTAGCAGCCTACAATGAGCAGTTCTTC.